The 24 T cell receptor beta chains below come from one sample, sequenced in a study of T cell responses to AZD1222 COVID-19 vaccine (dated by TCRdb to about 2021). Explained via the paper, the time point label denotes: about 28 days (+/-7) after the second vaccine dose. Library prep was done by the immunoSEQ multiplex PCR assay. The immuneACCESS repertoire file appears here via TCRdb, limited to in-frame rearrangements. These files lack a portion of the clones; in checked studies, under half of the deficit traces to unresolved V genes, and the cause of the others is not known. In all, the sample holds fewer than 110,000 clones, and 87% of those were seen once. Around 4.7% of the sample rests with the top ten. Sequences were derived from peripheral blood, sampled 28 days after the second AZD1222 dose. These receptors were collected from an adult who received the AZD1222 COVID-19 vaccine.

The gene calls are TRBV6-5 and TRBJ2-3, with D possibly TRBD1 on 6 matching bases. Germline lookup yields CDR1 MNHEY and CDR2 SVGAGI. This CDR3 spans 13 amino acids. Trimming took 6 bases from V and 6 from J, leaving 13 bases between them. This CDR3 is CASREGVGDTQYF. CDR3 nucleotides: TGTGCCAGCAGAGAGGGGGTCGGCGATACGCAGTATTTT.

The chain couples TRBV3-1 (or the pseudogene TRBV3-2) to TRBJ2-7; 14 bases are a match to TRBD2. Germline loops: CDR1 LGHDT, CDR2 YNNKEL (reference sequence). The V and J ends lost 3 bases and 1 base, in that order; junction bases with no gene match: 8. The CDR3 runs to 18 residues. CDR3 residues: CASSQQGLAGGPSYEQYF. CDR3 nucleotides: TGTGCCAGCAGCCAGCAAGGACTAGCGGGGGGCCCATCCTACGAGCAGTACTTC.

The chain uses TRBV11-2 and TRBJ1-5; the D gene is possibly TRBD1 (6 bases). The CDR3 covers 15 residues. Germline V gene sequence: CDR1 SGHAT, CDR2 FQNNGV. The ends were cut back, 3 bases at V and 7 bases at J, with 16 bases in the middle. The CDR3 spells CASSFGQGMIQPQHF. DNA for the CDR3: TGTGCCAGCAGCTTCGGCCAGGGGATGATCCAGCCCCAGCATTTT.

The V and J genes are TRBV7-2 and TRBJ1-1; no clear D. CDR1 and CDR2 from the germline V gene are SGHTA and FQGNSA. The CDR3 spans 14 residues. Trimming stripped 0 bases from V and 3 bases from J, with 8 bases between. The CDR3 DNA is TGTGCCAGCAGCTTAGCTCAACAGTACACTGAAGCTTTCTTT. Translation: CASSLAQQYTEAFF.

The rearrangement links TRBV5-1 to TRBJ1-2, with 12 bases fitting TRBD1. The germline V gene has CDR1 SGHRS and CDR2 YFSETQ. The CDR3 extends over 16 amino acids. Trimming at V came to 4 bases and at J to 4 bases, leaving 8 bases not matched to a gene. The CDR3 sequence is CASSPGTGGSGYGYTF. As DNA, the CDR3 is TGCGCCAGCAGCCCCGGGACAGGGGGCTCTGGCTATGGCTACACCTTC.

V and J are TRBV4-3 and TRBJ1-2; 8 positions agree with TRBD1. CDR3 length equals 15 residues. Trimming cost V 4 bases and J 8 bases; bases outside gene matches: 12. Germline-derived CDR1 and CDR2 are LGHNA and YSLEER. The chain's CDR3 is CASSRFDRGQMGYTF. For the CDR3, the DNA is TGCGCCAGCAGCCGCTTTGACAGGGGCCAAATGGGCTACACCTTC.

The rearrangement links TRBV7-2 to TRBJ2-3, with D perhaps being TRBD1 or TRBD2 (5 bases each). Trimming shortened V by 4 bases and J by 4 bases, and 12 bases separated the two germline ends. This CDR3 is 14 amino acids long. Looked up from germline, CDR1 is SGHTA and CDR2 is FQGNSA. CDR3 nucleotide sequence: TGTGCCAGCAGCTCGGGACGTGGGCCAGATACGCAGTATTTT. Residues: CASSSGRGPDTQYF.

The chain employs TRBV5-5 and TRBJ2-7; 9 bases map to TRBD1. Trimming removed 4 bases from V and 5 bases from J; junction bases left unmatched: 7. Germline loops: CDR1 SGHKS, CDR2 YYEKEE (reference sequence). The CDR3 covers 14 residues. The CDR3, as DNA: TGTGCCAGCAGCAGGGGACAGGGCCGTGACGAGCAGTACTTC. It translates to CASSRGQGRDEQYF.

In its sample, this clone was seen a few times. The chain joins TRBV5-4 to TRBJ2-1; the match to TRBD1 covers 10 bases. Germline V gives CDR1 SGHNT, CDR2 YYREEE (reference sequence). The CDR3 loop spans 14 amino acids. The ends lost 4 bases at V and 4 bases at J; junction bases unmatched: 2. CDR3 nucleotide sequence: TGTGCCAGCAGCGCGGACAGGGGGTACAATGAGCAGTTCTTC. This gives the protein CASSADRGYNEQFF.

The sample holds one count of this clone. The genes are TRBV6-5 and TRBJ1-5; weak D call: TRBD1 (5 bases). The V end was cut by 5 bases, the J end by 1 base, with 12 bases between. Looked up from germline, CDR1 is MNHEY and CDR2 is SVGAGI. The CDR3 loop spans 15 amino acids. CDR3 DNA: TGTGCCAGCAGTCCGGGACGGCCGAGCAATCAGCCCCAGCATTTT. The encoded protein is CASSPGRPSNQPQHF.

J is TRBJ1-5 and V is TRBV20-1; D is unclear. The CDR3 runs 12 residues. Germline CDR1 is DFQATT and CDR2 is SNEGSKA (reference sequence). The ends were cut back, 3 bases at V and 0 bases at J, with 3 bases in the middle. The CDR3 bases are TGCAGTGCTAGTAGTAGCAATCAGCCCCAGCATTTT. Translation: CSASSSNQPQHF.

The chain employs TRBV24-1 and TRBJ2-5; TRBD1 might be the D (5 bases). The CDR3 has 14 residues. With 2 bases removed from V and 5 bases from J, the gap between germline ends came to 11 bases. Germline V lookup: CDR1 KGHDR, CDR2 SFDVKD. CDR3 residues: CATSDSGRVETQYF. The DNA for the CDR3 is TGTGCCACCAGTGATTCAGGCAGGGTGGAGACCCAGTACTTC.

J is TRBJ1-1 and V is TRBV11-2; 9 bases are a match to TRBD1. CDR1 and CDR2 (germline): SGHAT, FQNNGV. CDR3 length equals 16 residues. Trimming at V came to 1 base and at J to 5 bases, leaving 8 bases not matched to a gene. CDR3 region: CASSLGPGTGITEAFF. The CDR3, as DNA: TGTGCCAGCAGCTTAGGTCCCGGGACAGGGATAACTGAAGCTTTCTTT.

The chain has TRBV6-2 or TRBV6-3 and TRBJ1-2, with 8 bases matching TRBD1. This CDR3 spans 14 amino acids. The germline V gene has CDR1 MNHEY and CDR2 SVGEGT. Germline trimming cut 4 bases from V and 3 bases from J; bases unmatched to any gene: 4. The chain's CDR3 is CASSWGTGDYGYTF. The CDR3 coding sequence is TGTGCCAGCAGTTGGGGGACAGGTGACTATGGCTACACCTTC.

The genes are TRBV4-2 and TRBJ2-3; D is ambiguous. The CDR3 consists of 14 residues. V lost 0 bases and J 0 bases, leaving 4 bases between the germline ends. Germline CDR1 reads LGHNA; CDR2 reads YNFKEQ. The CDR3 reads CASSQESSTDTQYF. The CDR3 coding sequence is TGTGCCAGCAGCCAAGAAAGTAGCACAGATACGCAGTATTTT.

The rearrangement joins TRBV6-5 to TRBJ2-7; 9 bases agree with TRBD2. Germline loops: CDR1 MNHEY, CDR2 SVGAGI. The CDR3 contains 15 residues. V trimming: 6 bases; J trimming: 0 bases; junction bases outside the gene matches: 6. The CDR3 reads CASRSGGPSSYEQYF. In DNA, the CDR3 is TGTGCCAGCAGGAGCGGGGGGCCGAGCTCCTACGAGCAGTACTTC.

This clone was found once. The V and J genes are TRBV7-9 and TRBJ1-6; TRBD1 matches at 9 bases. V trimming: 2 bases; J trimming: 9 bases; junction bases outside the gene matches: 5. The CDR3 runs 15 residues. CDR1 is SEHNR and CDR2 is FQNEAQ in the germline V gene (reference sequence). The CDR3 protein is CASSLRGQGGSPLHF. The CDR3 DNA reads as TGTGCCAGCAGCTTAAGGGGACAGGGTGGTTCACCCCTCCACTTT.

This clone was picked up a small number of times. This chain connects TRBV2 to TRBJ2-2; D uncertain. V was trimmed by 3 bases and J by 0 bases, leaving 8 bases between them. CDR1 and CDR2 (germline): SNHLY, FYNNEI. This CDR3 comprises 15 residues. The CDR3 DNA reads as TGTGCCAGCAGTGATGGTCAAGCGAACACCGGGGAGCTGTTTTTT. It translates to CASSDGQANTGELFF.

The V and J genes are TRBV6-5 and TRBJ1-4; possibly TRBD1 for D (6 bases). This CDR3 comprises 13 residues. Germline lookup yields CDR1 MNHEY and CDR2 SVGAGI. V dropped 0 bases and J dropped 12 bases, with 11 bases sitting between them. Here the CDR3 reads CASSYSGDTELFF. For the CDR3, the DNA is TGTGCCAGCAGTTACTCGGGGGACACGGAACTGTTTTTT.

The V call is TRBV11-2, the J call TRBJ1-1; weak D call: TRBD1 (5 bases). Germline CDR1 reads SGHAT; CDR2 reads FQNNGV. Trimming pared 3 bases from V and 7 bases from J, leaving 12 bases between. The CDR3 spans 13 residues. The CDR3 DNA reads TGTGCCAGCAGCTTGGGTCGGGGGGATGAAGCTTTCTTT. Translating gives CASSLGRGDEAFF.

The rearrangement links TRBV3-1 (or the pseudogene TRBV3-2) to TRBJ2-5; no reliable D call. Germline V gives CDR1 LGHDT, CDR2 YNNKEL (reference sequence). V was clipped by 4 bases and J by 5 bases, with 5 bases between them. The CDR3 is 11 residues long. Written as DNA, the CDR3 is TGTGCCAGCAGCCTGCGGGAGACCCAGTACTTC. This gives the protein CASSLRETQYF.

As for this clone: Other DNA sequences of this sample code for an identical CDR3. The chain recombines TRBV6-1 with TRBJ2-5; D is unclear. The CDR3 covers 15 residues. Trimming took off 1 base at V and 2 bases at J, with 11 bases between the two ends. The germline gives CDR1 MNHNS, CDR2 SASEGT. CDR3 sequence: CASSEGPGRQETQYF. The CDR3 DNA reads TGTGCCAGCAGTGAAGGCCCCGGACGACAAGAGACCCAGTACTTC.

This chain uses TRBV15 with TRBJ2-2, with D hard to call. CDR1 is LNHNV and CDR2 is YYDKDF in the germline V gene (reference sequence). The CDR3 has 15 residues. V gave up 9 bases and J gave up 0 bases, with 14 bases separating them. CDR3: CATRHVRANTGELFF. The CDR3 DNA sequence: TGTGCCACTAGACACGTAAGAGCGAACACCGGGGAGCTGTTTTTT.

The V and J genes are TRBV28 and TRBJ1-2; the match to TRBD1 covers 7 bases. Losses at the gene ends were 6 bases for V and 5 bases for J; bases not matched to a gene: 6. The CDR3 is 13 amino acids. The germline V gene encodes CDR1 MDHEN and CDR2 SYDVKM. CDR3 in amino acids: CASSPRDSYGYTF. The CDR3 DNA reads as TGTGCCAGCAGCCCCCGGGACAGTTATGGCTACACCTTC.